This TCR beta chain comes out of a study of vaccination and CD4 T cells after COVID-19. Overall study: Four females and six males made up the convalescents, with two Hispanic.

Treatment here: roughly nine-day PBMC culture with coronavirus spike peptide pools or control peptides (ViraFEST assay). In the ViraFEST assay, peptide-pool expansion preceded TCR sequencing of expanded clonotypes. Cultured CD4+ T cells had their DNA profiled by the Oncomine TCR Beta short-read assay. In this case, cultured CD4+ T cells provided the extracted genomic DNA. TCRdb reprocessed the PCR reads via MiXCR and lists one record per CDR3 protein. The sample consists of over 15,000 distinct CDR3 sequences, approximately 48% of them appearing once. This clonotype was seen only a few times. Its antigen is not known. The sequence derives from a human donor who had recovered from COVID-19. The sequenced sample was CD4+ T cells from blood, cultured in vitro.

The CDR3 loop is CASSVRDRGEIDYGYTF. The DNA for the CDR3 is TGTGCCAGCAGTGTACGGGACAGGGGTGAAATCGACTATGGCTACACCTTC. The chain joins TRBV2 to TRBJ1-2, with 10 bases that match TRBD1. V lost 4 bases, J lost 3 bases, and 11 bases stayed unmatched. Germline loops: CDR1 SNHLY, CDR2 FYNNEI. This CDR3 contains 17 residues.